The sequence of this T cell receptor beta chain was determined in a study of cytomegalovirus exposure and HLA in healthy donors. In the PCR, 60 Vbeta and 13 Jbeta primers were used. Profiled with immunoSEQ multiplex PCR; TCRdb holds only in-frame clones, not every one. The sample yields roughly 150,000 clones, under 90% seen once. Healthy bone marrow donors made up the donor group. Germline V gives CDR1 SGDLS, CDR2 YYNGEE. The CDR3 consists of 14 residues. The trim removed 0 bases at V and 5 bases at J, leaving 3 bases unmatched. Source material: PBMCs. This clonotype was obtained from a male donor in good health and CMV-seronegative. The chain has TRBV9 and TRBJ2-7; 9 bases agree with TRBD2. CDR3 DNA sequence: TGTGCCAGCAGCGTAGGTGCTAGCGGGGACGAGCAGTACTTC. Translated, it gives CASSVGASGDEQYF.